This record looks at one TCR beta chain sequence and its context. Its antigen is still unknown. Trimming removed 7 bases from V and 7 bases from J, with 19 bases in between. Germline loops: CDR1 LNHDA, CDR2 SQIVND (reference sequence). This CDR3 is 15 amino acids long. This record comes from a study of cytomegalovirus exposure and HLA in healthy donors. Study conclusions and caveats: It emerged from a later analysis that several of the most significant clusters appeared to be linked to common viral pathogens. Later, TCR association rates were found to vary by HLA locus, highest for DRB1 and lowest for HLA-C.

The PCR was carried out with 60 Vbeta primers and 13 Jbeta primers. The data were produced by immunoSEQ multiplex PCR, yet TCRdb's version contains in-frame clones alone and is incomplete. The sample carries 150,000 to 200,000 clones, 70% to 90% recorded once. This sequence joins TRBV19 and TRBJ2-2, with D perhaps matching TRBD2 (5 bases). Sequences were obtained from PBMCs. The TCR comes from a woman between 25 and 40 years old in good health and CMV-seronegative. The DNA for the CDR3 is TGTGCCAGTACCGTCACTAGTATGTTCGGCGGGGAGCTGTTTTTT. Its protein product is CASTVTSMFGGELFF. The whole variable domain, remainder taken from reference TRBV19 and TRBJ2-2, is DGGITQSPKYLFRKEGQNVTLSCEQNLNHDAMYWYRQDPGQGLRLIYYSQIVNDFQKGDIAEGYSVSREKKESFPLTVTSAQKNPTAFYLCASTVTSMFGGELFFGEGSRLTVL.